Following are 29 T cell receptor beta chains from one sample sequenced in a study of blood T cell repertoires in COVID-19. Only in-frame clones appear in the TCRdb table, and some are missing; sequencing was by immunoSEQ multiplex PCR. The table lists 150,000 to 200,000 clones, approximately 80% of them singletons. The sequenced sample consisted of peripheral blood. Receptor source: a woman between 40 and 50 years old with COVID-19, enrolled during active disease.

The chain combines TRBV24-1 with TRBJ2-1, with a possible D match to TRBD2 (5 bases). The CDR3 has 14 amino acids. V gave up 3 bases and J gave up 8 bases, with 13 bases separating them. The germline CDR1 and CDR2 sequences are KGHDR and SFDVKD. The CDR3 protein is CATSDAAGSDEQFF. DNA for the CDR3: TGTGCCACCAGTGATGCTGCGGGTTCGGATGAGCAGTTCTTC.

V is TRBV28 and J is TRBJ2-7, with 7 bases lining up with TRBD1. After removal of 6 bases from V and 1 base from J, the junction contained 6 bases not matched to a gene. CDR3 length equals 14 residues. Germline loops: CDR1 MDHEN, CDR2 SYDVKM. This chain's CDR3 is CASRQTGYSYEQYF. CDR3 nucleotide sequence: TGTGCCAGCAGACAGACAGGGTATTCCTACGAGCAGTACTTC.

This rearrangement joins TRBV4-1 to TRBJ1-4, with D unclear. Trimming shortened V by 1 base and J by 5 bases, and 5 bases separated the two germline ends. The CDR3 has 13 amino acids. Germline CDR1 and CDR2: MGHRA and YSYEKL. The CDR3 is CASSQGANEKLFF. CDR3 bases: TGCGCCAGCAGCCAAGGAGCAAATGAAAAACTGTTTTTT.

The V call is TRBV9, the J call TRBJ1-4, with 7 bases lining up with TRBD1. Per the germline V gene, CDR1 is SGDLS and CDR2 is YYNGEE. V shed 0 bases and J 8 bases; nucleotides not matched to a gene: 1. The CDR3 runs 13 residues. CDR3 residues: CASSVGDSEKLFF. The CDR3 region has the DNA TGTGCCAGCAGCGTAGGGGACAGCGAAAAACTGTTTTTT.

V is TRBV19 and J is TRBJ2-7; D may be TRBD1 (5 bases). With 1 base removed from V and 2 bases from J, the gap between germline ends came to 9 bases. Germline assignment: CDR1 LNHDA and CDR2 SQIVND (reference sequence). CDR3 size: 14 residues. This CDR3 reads CASSIVGRAYEQYF. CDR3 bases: TGTGCCAGTAGTATAGTTGGCAGGGCCTACGAGCAGTACTTC.

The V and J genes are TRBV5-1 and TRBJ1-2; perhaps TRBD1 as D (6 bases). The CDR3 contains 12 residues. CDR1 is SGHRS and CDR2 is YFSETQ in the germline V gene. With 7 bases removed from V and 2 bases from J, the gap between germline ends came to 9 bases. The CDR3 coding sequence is TGCGCCAGCTCAGACAGGAACTATGGCTACACCTTC. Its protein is CASSDRNYGYTF.

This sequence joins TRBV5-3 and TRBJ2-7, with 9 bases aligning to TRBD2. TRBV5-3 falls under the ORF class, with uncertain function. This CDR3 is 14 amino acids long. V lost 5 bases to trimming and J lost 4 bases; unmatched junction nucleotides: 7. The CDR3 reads CARSVAGEKYEQYF. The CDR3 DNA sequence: TGTGCCAGAAGTGTAGCGGGAGAAAAATACGAGCAGTACTTC.

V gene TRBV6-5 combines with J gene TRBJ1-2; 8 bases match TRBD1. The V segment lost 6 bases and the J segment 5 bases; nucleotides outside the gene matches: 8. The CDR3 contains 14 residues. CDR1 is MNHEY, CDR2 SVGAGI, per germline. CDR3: CASSQRQGTYGYTF. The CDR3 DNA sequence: TGTGCCAGCAGCCAAAGACAGGGGACTTATGGCTACACCTTC.

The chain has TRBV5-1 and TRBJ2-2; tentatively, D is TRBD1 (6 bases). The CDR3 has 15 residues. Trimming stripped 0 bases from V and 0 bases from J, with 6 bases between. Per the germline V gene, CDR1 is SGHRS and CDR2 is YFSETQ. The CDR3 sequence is CASSLDRANTGELFF. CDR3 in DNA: TGCGCCAGCAGCTTGGACAGGGCGAACACCGGGGAGCTGTTTTTT.

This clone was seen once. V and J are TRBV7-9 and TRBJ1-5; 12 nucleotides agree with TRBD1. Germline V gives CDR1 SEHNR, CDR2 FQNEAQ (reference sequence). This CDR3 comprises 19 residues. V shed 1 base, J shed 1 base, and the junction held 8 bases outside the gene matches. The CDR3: CASSLGPGQGALSNQPQHF. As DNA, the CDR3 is TGTGCCAGCAGCTTAGGCCCGGGACAGGGGGCGCTGAGCAATCAGCCCCAGCATTTT.

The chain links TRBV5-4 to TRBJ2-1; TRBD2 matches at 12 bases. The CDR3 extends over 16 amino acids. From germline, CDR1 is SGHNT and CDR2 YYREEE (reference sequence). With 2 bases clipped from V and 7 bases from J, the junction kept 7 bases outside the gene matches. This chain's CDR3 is CASSFLAGGPENEQFF. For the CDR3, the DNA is TGTGCCAGCAGCTTCCTAGCGGGGGGGCCTGAGAATGAGCAGTTCTTC.

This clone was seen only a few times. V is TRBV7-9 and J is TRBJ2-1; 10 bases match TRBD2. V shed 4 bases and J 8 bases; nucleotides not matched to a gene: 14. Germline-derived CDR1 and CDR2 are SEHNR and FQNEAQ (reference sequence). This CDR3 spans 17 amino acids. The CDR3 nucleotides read TGTGCCAGCAGCTCGACCCTGAGCGGGAGGGCAGCCTATGAGCAGTTCTTC. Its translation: CASSSTLSGRAAYEQFF.

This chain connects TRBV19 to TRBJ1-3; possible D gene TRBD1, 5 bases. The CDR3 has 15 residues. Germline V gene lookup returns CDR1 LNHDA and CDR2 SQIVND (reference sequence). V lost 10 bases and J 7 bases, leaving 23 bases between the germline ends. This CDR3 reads CATRTPAGLRNTIYF. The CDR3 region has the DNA TGTGCCACCAGGACCCCGGCGGGACTTCGGAACACCATATATTTT.

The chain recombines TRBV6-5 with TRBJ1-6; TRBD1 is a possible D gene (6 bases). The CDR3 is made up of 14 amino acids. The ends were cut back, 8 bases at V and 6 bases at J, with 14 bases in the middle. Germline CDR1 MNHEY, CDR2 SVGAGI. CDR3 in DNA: TGTGCCAGCCGGACGGACAGCCTTAATTCACCCCTCCACTTT. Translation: CASRTDSLNSPLHF.

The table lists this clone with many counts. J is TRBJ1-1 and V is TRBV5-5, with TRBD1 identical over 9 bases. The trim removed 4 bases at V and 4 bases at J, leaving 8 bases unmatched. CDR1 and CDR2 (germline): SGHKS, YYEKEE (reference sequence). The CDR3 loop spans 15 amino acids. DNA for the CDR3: TGTGCCAGCAGCACGACCGGGACAGGGCTCACTGAAGCTTTCTTT. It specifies CASSTTGTGLTEAFF. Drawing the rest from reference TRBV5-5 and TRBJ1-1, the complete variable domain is DAGVTQSPTHLIKTRGQQVTLRCSPISGHKSVSWYQQVLGQGPQFIFQYYEKEERGRGNFPDRFSARQFPNYSSELNVNALLLGDSALYLCASSTTGTGLTEAFFGQGTRLTVV.

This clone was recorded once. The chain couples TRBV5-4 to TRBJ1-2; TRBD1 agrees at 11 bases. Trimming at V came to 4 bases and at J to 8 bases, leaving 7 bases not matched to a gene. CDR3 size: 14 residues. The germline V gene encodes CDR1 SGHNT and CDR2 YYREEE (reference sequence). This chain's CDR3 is CASSDGQGALGYTF. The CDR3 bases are TGTGCCAGCAGCGATGGACAGGGGGCGTTGGGCTACACCTTC.

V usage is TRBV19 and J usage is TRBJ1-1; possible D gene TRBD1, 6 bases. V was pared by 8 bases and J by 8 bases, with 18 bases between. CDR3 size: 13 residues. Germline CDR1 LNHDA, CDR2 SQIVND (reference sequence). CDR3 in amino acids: CASSQMRGGEAFF. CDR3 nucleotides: TGTGCCAGTTCTCAAATGAGGGGGGGCGAAGCTTTCTTT. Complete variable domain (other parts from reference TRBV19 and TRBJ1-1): DGGITQSPKYLFRKEGQNVTLSCEQNLNHDAMYWYRQDPGQGLRLIYYSQIVNDFQKGDIAEGYSVSREKKESFPLTVTSAQKNPTAFYLCASSQMRGGEAFFGQGTRLTVV.

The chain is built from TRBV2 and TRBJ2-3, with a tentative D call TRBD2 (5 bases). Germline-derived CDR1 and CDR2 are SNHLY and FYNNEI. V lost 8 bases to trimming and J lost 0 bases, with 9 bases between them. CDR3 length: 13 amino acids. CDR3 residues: CASAEDSTDTQYF. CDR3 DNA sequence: TGTGCCAGCGCGGAGGACAGCACAGATACGCAGTATTTT.

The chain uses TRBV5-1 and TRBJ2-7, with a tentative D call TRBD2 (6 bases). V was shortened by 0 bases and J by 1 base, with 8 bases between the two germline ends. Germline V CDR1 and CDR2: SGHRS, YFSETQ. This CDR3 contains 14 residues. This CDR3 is CASSLVAESYEQYF. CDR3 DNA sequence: TGCGCCAGCAGCTTGGTAGCGGAATCCTACGAGCAGTACTTC.

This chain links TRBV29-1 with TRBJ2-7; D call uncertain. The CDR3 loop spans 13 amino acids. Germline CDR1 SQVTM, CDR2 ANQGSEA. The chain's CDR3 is CNPSGKVPSEQYF. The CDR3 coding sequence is TGCAACCCATCTGGCAAAGTCCCCAGCGAGCAGTACTTC.

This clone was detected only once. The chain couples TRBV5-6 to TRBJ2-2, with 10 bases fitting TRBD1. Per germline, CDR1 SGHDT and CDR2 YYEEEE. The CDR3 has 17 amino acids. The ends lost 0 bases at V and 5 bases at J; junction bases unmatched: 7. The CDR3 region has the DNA TGTGCCAGCAGCTTGGGACAGGGGGCTATTAGAACCGGGGAGCTGTTTTTT. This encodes CASSLGQGAIRTGELFF.

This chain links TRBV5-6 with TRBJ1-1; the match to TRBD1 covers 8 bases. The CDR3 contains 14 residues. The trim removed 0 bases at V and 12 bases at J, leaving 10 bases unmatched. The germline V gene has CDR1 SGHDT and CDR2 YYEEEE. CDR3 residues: CASSLARTGPGTFF. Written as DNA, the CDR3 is TGTGCCAGCAGCTTGGCTAGGACAGGGCCCGGTACTTTCTTT.

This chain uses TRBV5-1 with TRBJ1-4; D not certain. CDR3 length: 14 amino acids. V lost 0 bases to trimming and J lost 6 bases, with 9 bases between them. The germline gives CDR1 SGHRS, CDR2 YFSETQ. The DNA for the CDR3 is TGCGCCAGCAGCTTGGGCGGGCCTGATGAAAAACTGTTTTTT. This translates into CASSLGGPDEKLFF.

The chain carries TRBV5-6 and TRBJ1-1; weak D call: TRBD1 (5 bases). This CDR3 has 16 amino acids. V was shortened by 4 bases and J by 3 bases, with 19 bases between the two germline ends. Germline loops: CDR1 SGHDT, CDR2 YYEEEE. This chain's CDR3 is CASSPSRGVQDTEAFF. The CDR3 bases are TGTGCCAGCAGCCCTTCTCGGGGGGTGCAGGACACTGAAGCTTTCTTT.

CDR3 sequence (DNA): TGTGCCAGCAGTCCCTCAGGGGAGGGAGGCTTTTCACCCCTCCACTTT. The encoded protein is CASSPSGEGGFSPLHF. This rearrangement joins TRBV28 to TRBJ1-6, with D tentatively TRBD1 (6 bases). Per germline, CDR1 MDHEN and CDR2 SYDVKM. Deletions cut 5 bases from V and 9 bases from J, with 20 bases between. The CDR3 has 16 residues.

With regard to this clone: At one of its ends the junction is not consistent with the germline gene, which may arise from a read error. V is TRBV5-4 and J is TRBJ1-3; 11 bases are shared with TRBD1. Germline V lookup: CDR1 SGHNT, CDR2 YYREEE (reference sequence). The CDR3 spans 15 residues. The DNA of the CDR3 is TGTGCCAGCAGTTTGGGACAGGGGGGAGGAAACACCATATATTTT. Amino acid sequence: CASSLGQGGGNTIYF.

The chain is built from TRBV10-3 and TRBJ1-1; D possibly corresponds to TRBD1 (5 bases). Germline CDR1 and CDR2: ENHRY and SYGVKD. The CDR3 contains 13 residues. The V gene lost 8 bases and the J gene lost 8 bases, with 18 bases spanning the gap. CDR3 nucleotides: TGTGCCATCCGCACGACGCCGGAGGGGGAAGCTTTCTTT. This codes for CAIRTTPEGEAFF.

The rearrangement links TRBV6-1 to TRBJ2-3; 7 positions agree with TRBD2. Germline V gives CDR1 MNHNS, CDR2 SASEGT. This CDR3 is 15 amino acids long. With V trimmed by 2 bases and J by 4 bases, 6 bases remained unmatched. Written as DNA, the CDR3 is TGTGCCAGCAGTGAATTGGCGGGGGACGCAGATACGCAGTATTTT. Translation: CASSELAGDADTQYF.

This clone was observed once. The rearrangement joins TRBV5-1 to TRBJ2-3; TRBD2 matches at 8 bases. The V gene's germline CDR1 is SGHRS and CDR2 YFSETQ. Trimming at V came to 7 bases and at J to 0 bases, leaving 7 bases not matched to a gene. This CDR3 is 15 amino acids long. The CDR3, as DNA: TGCGCCAGCTTACCCGGGGGGGCTAGCACAGATACGCAGTATTTT. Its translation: CASLPGGASTDTQYF.